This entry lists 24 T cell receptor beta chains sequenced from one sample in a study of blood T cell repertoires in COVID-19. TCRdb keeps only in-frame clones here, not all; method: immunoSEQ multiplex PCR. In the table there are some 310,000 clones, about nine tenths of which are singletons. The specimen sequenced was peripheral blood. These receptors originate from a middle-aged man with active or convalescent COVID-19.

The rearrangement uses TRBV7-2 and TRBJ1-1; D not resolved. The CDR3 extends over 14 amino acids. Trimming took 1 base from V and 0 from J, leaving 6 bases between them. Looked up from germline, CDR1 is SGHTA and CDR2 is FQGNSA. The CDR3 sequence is CASSLVLLNTEAFF. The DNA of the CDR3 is TGTGCCAGCAGCTTAGTACTCTTGAACACTGAAGCTTTCTTT.

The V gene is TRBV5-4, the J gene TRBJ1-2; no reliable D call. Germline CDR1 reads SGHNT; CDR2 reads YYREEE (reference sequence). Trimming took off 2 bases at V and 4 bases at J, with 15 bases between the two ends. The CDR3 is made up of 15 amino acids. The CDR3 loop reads CASSFTLGSGYGYTF. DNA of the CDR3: TGTGCCAGCAGCTTCACCCTGGGCAGCGGCTATGGCTACACCTTC. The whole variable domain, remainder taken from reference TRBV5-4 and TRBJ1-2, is ETGVTQSPTHLIKTRGQQVTLRCSSQSGHNTVSWYQQALGQGPQFIFQYYREEENGRGNFPPRFSGLQFPNYSSELNVNALELDDSALYLCASSFTLGSGYGYTFGSGTRLTVV.

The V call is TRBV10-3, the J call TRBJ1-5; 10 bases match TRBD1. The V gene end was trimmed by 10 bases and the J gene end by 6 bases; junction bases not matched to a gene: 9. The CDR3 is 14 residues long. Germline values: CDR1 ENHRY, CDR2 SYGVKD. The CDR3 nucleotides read TGTGCCACCCAGGGACAGGGGACGTTTCAGCCCCAGCATTTT. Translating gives CATQGQGTFQPQHF.

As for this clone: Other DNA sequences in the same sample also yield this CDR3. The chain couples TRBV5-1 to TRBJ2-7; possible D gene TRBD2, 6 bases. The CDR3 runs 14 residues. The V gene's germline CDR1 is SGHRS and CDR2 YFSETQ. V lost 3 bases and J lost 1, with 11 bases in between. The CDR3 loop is CASSSGTPSYEQYF. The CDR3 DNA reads TGCGCCAGCAGCTCCGGGACTCCTTCCTACGAGCAGTACTTC. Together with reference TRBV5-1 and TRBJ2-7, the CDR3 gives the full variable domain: KAGVTQTPRYLIKTRGQQVTLSCSPISGHRSVSWYQQTPGQGLQFLFEYFSETQRNKGNFPGRFSGRQFSNSRSEMNVSTLELGDSALYLCASSSGTPSYEQYFGPGTRLTVT.

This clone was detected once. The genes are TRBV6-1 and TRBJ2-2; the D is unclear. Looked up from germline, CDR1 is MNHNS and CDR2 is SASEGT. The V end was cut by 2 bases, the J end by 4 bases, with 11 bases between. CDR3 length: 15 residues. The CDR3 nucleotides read TGTGCCAGCAGTGAATCGTGGAGAACCACCGGGGAGCTGTTTTTT. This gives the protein CASSESWRTTGELFF.

CDR3 sequence reads: CAWSAGTGNYNEQFF. The CDR3 DNA is TGTGCCTGGAGTGCCGGGACAGGGAACTACAATGAGCAGTTCTTC. This rearrangement joins TRBV30 to TRBJ2-1; 9 bases are shared with TRBD1. This CDR3 is built from 15 residues. Trimming took 1 base from V and 3 from J; bases not matched to a gene: 4. The germline V gene has CDR1 GTSNPN and CDR2 SVGIG (reference sequence).

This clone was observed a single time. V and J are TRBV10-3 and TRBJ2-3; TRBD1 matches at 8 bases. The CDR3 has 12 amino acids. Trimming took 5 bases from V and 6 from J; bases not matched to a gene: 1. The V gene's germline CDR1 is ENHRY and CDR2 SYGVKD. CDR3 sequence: CAISRDRDTQYF. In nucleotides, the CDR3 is TGTGCCATCAGTCGGGACAGGGATACGCAGTATTTT.

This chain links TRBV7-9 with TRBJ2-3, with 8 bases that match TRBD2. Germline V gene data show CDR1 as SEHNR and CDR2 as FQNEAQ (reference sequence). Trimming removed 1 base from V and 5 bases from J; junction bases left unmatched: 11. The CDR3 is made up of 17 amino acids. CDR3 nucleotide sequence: TGTGCCAGCAGCTTAGTGGCTAGCGGGCTTCGAGGAGATACGCAGTATTTT. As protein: CASSLVASGLRGDTQYF.

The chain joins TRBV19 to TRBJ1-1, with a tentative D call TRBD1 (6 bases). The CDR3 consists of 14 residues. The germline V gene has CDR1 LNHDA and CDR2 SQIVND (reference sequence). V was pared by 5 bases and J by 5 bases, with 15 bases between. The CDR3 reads CASSLRARGTEAFF. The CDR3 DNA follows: TGTGCCAGTAGTCTACGGGCCAGGGGAACTGAAGCTTTCTTT.

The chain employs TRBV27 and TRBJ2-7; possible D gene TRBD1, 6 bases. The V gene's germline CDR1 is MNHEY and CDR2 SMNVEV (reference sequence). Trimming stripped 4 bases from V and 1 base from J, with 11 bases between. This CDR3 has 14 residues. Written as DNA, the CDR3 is TGTGCCAGCAGTTCACAGGGTCCTTCCTACGAGCAGTACTTC. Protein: CASSSQGPSYEQYF.

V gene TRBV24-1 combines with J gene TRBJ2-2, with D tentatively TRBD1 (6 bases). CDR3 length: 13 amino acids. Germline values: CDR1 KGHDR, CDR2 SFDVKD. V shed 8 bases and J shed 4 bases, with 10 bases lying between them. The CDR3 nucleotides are TGTGCCACCACCGGGACAACCACCGGGGAGCTGTTTTTT. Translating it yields CATTGTTTGELFF.

CDR3 DNA sequence: TGTGCCAGCAGTTACAGGAGCTCCTATAATTCACCCCTCCACTTT. It translates to CASSYRSSYNSPLHF. The rearrangement uses TRBV28 and TRBJ1-6, with a tentative D call TRBD1 (5 bases). The germline V and J ends were trimmed by 4 bases and 0 bases, with 7 bases remaining between them. CDR1 is MDHEN and CDR2 is SYDVKM in the germline V gene. This CDR3 has 15 amino acids. Using reference TRBV28 and TRBJ1-6 for the parts outside the CDR3, the full variable domain is DVKVTQSSRYLVKRTGEKVFLECVQDMDHENMFWYRQDPGLGLRLIYFSYDVKMKEKGDIPEGYSVSREKKERFSLILESASTNQTSMYLCASSYRSSYNSPLHFGNGTRLTVT.

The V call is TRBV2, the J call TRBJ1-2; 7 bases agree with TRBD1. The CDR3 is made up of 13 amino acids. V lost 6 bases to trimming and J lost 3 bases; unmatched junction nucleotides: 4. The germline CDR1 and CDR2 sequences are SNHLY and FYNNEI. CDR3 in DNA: TGTGCCAGCAGAGAAACAGGGGACTATGGCTACACCTTC. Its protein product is CASRETGDYGYTF.

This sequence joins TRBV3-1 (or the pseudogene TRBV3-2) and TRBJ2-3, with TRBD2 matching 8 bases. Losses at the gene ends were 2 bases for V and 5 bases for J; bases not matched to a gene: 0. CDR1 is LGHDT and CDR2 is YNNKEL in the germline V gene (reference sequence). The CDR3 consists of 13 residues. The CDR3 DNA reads TGTGCCAGCAGCCAACTAGCGGGAGATACGCAGTATTTT. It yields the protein CASSQLAGDTQYF.

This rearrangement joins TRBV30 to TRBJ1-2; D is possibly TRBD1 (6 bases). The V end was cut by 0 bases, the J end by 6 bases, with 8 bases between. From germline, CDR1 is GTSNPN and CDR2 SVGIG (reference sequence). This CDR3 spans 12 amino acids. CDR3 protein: CAWSVGGDGYTF. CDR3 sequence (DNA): TGTGCCTGGAGTGTAGGGGGGGATGGCTACACCTTC.

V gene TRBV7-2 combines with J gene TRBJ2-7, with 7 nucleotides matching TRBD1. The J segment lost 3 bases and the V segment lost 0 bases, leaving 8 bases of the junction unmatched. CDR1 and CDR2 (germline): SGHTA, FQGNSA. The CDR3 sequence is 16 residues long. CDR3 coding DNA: TGTGCCAGCAGCTTAGCGGGGACAGCGATCCTCTACGAGCAGTACTTC. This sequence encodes CASSLAGTAILYEQYF.

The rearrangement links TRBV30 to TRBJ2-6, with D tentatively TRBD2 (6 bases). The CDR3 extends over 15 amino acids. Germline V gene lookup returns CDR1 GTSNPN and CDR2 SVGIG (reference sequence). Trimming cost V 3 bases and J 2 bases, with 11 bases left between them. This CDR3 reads CAWRLGGTGANVLTF. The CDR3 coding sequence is TGTGCCTGGAGGCTGGGAGGTACTGGGGCCAACGTCCTGACTTTC.

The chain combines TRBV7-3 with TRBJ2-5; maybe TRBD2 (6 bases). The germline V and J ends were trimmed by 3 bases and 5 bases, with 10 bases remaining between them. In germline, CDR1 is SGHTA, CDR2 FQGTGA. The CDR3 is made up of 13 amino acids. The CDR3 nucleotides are TGTGCCAGCAGCTTCTCTAGCGCTGAGACCCAGTACTTC. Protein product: CASSFSSAETQYF.

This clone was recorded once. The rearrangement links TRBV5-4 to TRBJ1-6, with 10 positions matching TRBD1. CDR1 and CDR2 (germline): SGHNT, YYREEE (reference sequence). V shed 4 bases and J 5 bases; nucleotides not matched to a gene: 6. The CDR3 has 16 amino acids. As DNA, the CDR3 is TGTGCCAGCAGCATGACCGGGACAGGGGATAATTCACCCCTCCACTTT. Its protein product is CASSMTGTGDNSPLHF.

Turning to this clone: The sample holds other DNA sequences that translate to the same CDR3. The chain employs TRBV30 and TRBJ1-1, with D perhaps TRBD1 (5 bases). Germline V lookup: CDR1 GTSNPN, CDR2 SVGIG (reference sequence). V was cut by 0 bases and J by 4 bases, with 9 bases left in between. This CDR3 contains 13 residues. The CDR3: CAWSVRGGTEAFF. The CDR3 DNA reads TGTGCCTGGAGTGTACGGGGGGGCACTGAAGCTTTCTTT.

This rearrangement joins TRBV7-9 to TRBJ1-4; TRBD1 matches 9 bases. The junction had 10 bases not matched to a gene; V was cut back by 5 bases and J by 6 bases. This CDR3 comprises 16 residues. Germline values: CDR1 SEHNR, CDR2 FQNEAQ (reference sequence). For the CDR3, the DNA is TGTGCCAGCAGCCCCGGAACCGGGACAGGGTATGAAAAACTGTTTTTT. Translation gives CASSPGTGTGYEKLFF.

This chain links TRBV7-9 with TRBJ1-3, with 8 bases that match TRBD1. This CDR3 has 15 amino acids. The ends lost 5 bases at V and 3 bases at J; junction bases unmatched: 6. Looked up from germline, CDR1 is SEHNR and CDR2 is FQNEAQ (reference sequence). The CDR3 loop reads CASSRPGTGGNTIYF. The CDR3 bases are TGTGCCAGCAGCCGGCCCGGGACAGGTGGAAACACCATATATTTT.

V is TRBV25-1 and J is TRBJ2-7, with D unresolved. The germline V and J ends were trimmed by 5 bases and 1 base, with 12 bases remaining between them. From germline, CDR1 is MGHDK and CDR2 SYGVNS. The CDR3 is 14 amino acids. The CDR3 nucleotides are TGTGCCAGCAGTCGAACCTCCGGGTCCTACGAGCAGTACTTC. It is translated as CASSRTSGSYEQYF.

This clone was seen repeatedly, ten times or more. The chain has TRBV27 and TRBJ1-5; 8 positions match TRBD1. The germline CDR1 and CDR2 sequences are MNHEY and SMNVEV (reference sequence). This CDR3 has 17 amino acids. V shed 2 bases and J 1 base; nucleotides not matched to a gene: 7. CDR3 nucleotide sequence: TGTGCCAGCAGTTTAGCGGGCGGACAGGGCAGCAATCAGCCCCAGCATTTT. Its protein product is CASSLAGGQGSNQPQHF.